The source of this T cell receptor (beta chain) is a study of long-term antiretroviral therapy in people with HIV. Study-level findings and limits: Absence of data on ART adherence, viral resistance or therapy changes was noted. Clones showing expansion before ART dominated the repertoire at all time points. Diversity went up after ART and still fell short of transplant donor controls.

This CDR3 has 18 amino acids. Between the trimmed V and J ends, which lost 1 base and 4 bases, there was a span of 22 bases. The germline V gene has CDR1 MDHEN and CDR2 SYDVKM. Running of the v3.0 immunoSEQ assay took place at survey level. TCRdb's copy holds only in-frame clones and misses some; the assay was immunoSEQ multiplex PCR. The sample yields 25,000 to 30,000 clones, around 80% seen once. Comments on this clone: What it recognizes is unknown.

Sequencing was performed on unsorted PBMCs, taken 2.7 to 2.9 years after starting antiretroviral therapy. The rearrangement links TRBV28 to TRBJ2-5; D is possibly TRBD2 (6 bases). This sequence was found in a man aged 25-40 years with HIV. The CDR3 DNA reads TGTGCCAGCAGTTTATCCCAGGCTCGCCCGGAGGGAGGAGAGACCCAGTACTTC. Translation: CASSLSQARPEGGETQYF.